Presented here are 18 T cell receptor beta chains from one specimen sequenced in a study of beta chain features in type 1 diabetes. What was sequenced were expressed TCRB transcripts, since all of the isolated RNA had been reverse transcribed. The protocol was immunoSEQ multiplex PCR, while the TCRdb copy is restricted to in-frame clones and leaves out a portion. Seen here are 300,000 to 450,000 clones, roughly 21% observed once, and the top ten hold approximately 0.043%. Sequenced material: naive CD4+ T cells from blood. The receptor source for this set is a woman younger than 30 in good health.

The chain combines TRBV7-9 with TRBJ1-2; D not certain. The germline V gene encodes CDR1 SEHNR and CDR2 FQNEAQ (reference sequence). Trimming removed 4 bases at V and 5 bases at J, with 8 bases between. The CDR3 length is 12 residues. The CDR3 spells CASSSRSYGYTF. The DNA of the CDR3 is TGTGCCAGCAGCTCTAGGTCGTATGGCTACACCTTC.

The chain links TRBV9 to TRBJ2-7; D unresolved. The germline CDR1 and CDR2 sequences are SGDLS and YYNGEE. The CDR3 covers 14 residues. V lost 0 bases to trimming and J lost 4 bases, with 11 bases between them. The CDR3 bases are TGTGCCAGCAGCGTAGGCCTAGTTAATTACGAGCAGTACTTC. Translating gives CASSVGLVNYEQYF.

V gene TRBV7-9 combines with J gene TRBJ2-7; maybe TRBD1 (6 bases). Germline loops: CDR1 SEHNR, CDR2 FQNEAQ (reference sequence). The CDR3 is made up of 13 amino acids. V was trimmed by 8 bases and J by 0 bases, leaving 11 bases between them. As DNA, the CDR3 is TGTGCCAGCGGAATACAGGGCTCCTACGAGCAGTACTTC. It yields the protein CASGIQGSYEQYF.

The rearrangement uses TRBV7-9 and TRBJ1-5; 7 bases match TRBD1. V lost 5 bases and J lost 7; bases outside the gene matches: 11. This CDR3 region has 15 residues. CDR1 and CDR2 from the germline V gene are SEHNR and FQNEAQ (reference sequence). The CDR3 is CASSLAGGSEQPQHF. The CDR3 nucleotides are TGTGCCAGCAGCCTTGCAGGGGGATCAGAACAGCCCCAGCATTTT.

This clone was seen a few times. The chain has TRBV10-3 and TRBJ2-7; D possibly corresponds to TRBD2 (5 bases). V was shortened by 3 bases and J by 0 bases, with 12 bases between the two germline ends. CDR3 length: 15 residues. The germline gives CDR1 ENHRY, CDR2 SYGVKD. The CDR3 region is CAISERRSSSYEQYF. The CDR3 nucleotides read TGTGCCATCAGTGAACGGAGGTCGAGCTCCTACGAGCAGTACTTC.

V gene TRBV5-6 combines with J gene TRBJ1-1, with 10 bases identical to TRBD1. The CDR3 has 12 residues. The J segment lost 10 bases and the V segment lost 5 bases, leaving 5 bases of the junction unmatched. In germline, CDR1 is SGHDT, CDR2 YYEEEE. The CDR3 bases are TGTGCCAGCAGTTTCCGGGACAGGGGAGCTTTCTTT. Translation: CASSFRDRGAFF.

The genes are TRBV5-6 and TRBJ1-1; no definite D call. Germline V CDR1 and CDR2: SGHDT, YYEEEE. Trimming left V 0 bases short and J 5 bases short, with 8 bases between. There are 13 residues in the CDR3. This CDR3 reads CASSLEVRTEAFF. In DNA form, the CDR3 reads TGTGCCAGCAGCTTGGAGGTGAGGACTGAAGCTTTCTTT. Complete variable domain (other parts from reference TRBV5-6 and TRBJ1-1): DAGVTQSPTHLIKTRGQQVTLRCSPKSGHDTVSWYQQALGQGPQFIFQYYEEEERQRGNFPDRFSGHQFPNYSSELNVNALLLGDSALYLCASSLEVRTEAFFGQGTRLTVV.

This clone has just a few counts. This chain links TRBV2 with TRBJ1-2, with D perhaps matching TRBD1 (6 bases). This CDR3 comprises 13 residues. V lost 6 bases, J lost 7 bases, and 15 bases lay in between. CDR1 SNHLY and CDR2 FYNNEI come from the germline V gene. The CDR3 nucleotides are TGTGCCAGCAGCGAACAGGGTCGGAGTGGCTACACCTTC. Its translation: CASSEQGRSGYTF.

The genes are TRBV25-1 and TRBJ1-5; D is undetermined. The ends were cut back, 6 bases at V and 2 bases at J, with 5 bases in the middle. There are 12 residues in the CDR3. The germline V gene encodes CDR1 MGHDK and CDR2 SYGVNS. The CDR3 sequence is CASRGGNQPQHF. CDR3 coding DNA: TGTGCCAGCAGGGGCGGCAATCAGCCCCAGCATTTT.

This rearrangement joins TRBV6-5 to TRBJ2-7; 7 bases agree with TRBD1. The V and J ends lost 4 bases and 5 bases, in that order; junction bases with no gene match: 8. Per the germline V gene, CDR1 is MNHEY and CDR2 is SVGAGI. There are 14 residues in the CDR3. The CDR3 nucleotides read TGTGCCAGCAGTTCCCGGACAGGATTCCACGAGCAGTACTTC. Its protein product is CASSSRTGFHEQYF.

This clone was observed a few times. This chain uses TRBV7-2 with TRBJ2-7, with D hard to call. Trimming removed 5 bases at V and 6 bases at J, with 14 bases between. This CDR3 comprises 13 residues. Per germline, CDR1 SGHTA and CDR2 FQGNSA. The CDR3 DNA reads TGTGCCAGCAGCCCCTATTCGACGGGCGAGCAGTACTTC. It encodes CASSPYSTGEQYF.

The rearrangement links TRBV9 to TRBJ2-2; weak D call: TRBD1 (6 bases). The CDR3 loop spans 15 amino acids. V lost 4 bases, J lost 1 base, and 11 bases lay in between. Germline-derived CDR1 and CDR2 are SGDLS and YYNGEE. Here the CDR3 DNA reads TGTGCCAGCAGCACCGGACAGTGGAACACCGGGGAGCTGTTTTTT. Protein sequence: CASSTGQWNTGELFF. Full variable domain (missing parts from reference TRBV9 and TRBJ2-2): DSGVTQTPKHLITATGQRVTLRCSPRSGDLSVYWYQQSLDQGLQFLIQYYNGEERAKGNILERFSAQQFPDLHSELNLSSLELGDSALYFCASSTGQWNTGELFFGEGSRLTVL.

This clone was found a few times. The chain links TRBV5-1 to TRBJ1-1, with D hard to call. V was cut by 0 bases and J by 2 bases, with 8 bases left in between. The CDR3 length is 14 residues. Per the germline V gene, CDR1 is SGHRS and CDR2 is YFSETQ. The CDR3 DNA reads TGCGCCAGCAGCTTGGGCCACAGTAACACTGAAGCTTTCTTT. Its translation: CASSLGHSNTEAFF.

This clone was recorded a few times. The CDR3 is CASSRAPNTEAFF. CDR3 nucleotides: TGTGCCAGCAGCCGAGCCCCGAACACTGAAGCTTTCTTT. V gene TRBV4-2 combines with J gene TRBJ1-1, with D unclear. The CDR3 spans 13 residues. V lost 4 bases, J lost 1 base, and 7 bases lay in between. In germline, CDR1 is LGHNA, CDR2 YNFKEQ.

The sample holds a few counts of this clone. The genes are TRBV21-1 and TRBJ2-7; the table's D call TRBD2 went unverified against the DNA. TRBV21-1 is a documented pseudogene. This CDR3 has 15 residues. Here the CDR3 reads CASSKRGGSIYEQYF. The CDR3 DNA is TGTGCCAGCAGCAAACGGGGCGGGAGTATTTACGAGCAGTACTTC.

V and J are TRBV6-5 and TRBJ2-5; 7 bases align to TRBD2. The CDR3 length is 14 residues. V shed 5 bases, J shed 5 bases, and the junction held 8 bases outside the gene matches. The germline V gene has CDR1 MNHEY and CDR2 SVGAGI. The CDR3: CASSEGTSVETQYF. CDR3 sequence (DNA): TGTGCCAGCAGTGAAGGAACTAGCGTGGAGACCCAGTACTTC.

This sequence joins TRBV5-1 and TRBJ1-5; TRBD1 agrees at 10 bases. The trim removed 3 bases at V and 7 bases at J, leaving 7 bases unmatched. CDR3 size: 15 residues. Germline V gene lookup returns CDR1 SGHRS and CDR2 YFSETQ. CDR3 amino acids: CASSWRTGGGQPQHF. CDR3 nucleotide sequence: TGCGCCAGCAGCTGGAGGACAGGGGGTGGACAGCCCCAGCATTTT.

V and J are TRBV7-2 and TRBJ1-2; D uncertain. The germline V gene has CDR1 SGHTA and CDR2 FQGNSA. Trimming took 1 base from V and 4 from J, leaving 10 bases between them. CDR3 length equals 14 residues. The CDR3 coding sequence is TGTGCCAGCAGCTTAGGCGGAGGACCCTATGGCTACACCTTC. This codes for CASSLGGGPYGYTF.